A selection of T cell receptor beta chains follows, all from one sample in a study of shared clonotypes between healthy human individuals. Here immunoSEQ multiplex PCR was the method, and the copy in TCRdb shows in-frame clones only, minus some. The sample lists millions of clones, over 85% occurring once. Sequencing was done on a sample of naive CD4+ T cells sorted from blood. These receptors were collected from a man younger than 35 in good health. Both conserved end residues are part of each CDR3. A D gene is named only where the DNA matches it firmly. Not every row has a clone size; where given, it reads once, few, many or a size class.

v_gene: TRBV18; d_gene: TRBD1; abundance: NA; j_gene: TRBJ2-3; CDR3aa: CASSPLTGGTDTQYF; CDR3nt: TGTGCCAGCTCACCTTTGACAGGGGGCACAGATACGCAGTATTTT
v_gene: TRBV4-3; d_gene: TRBD2; abundance: NA; j_gene: TRBJ2-5; CDR3aa: CASSQNHPWTSGRRETQYF; CDR3nt: TGCGCCAGCAGCCAAAACCATCCATGGACTAGCGGGAGAAGGGAGACCCAGTACTTC
v_gene: TRBV7-2; d_gene: TRBD2; abundance: NA; j_gene: TRBJ2-7; CDR3aa: CASSFSGSVTYEQYF; CDR3nt: TGTGCCAGCAGCTTTAGCGGGAGTGTCACCTACGAGCAGTACTTC
v_gene: TRBV5-1; d_gene: NA; abundance: NA; j_gene: TRBJ2-7; CDR3aa: CASSLVQHPTYEQYF; CDR3nt: TGCGCCAGCAGCTTGGTGCAGCATCCAACCTACGAGCAGTACTTC
v_gene: TRBV18; d_gene: NA; abundance: few; j_gene: TRBJ1-5; CDR3aa: CASSPGGGDQPQHF; CDR3nt: TGTGCCAGCTCACCAGGCGGGGGTGATCAGCCCCAGCATTTT
v_gene: TRBV11-2; d_gene: NA; abundance: few; j_gene: TRBJ2-3; CDR3aa: CASSLGGQGMGQYF; CDR3nt: TGTGCCAGCAGCTTAGGGGGGCAGGGTATGGGGCAGTATTTT
v_gene: TRBV18; d_gene: NA; abundance: NA; j_gene: TRBJ2-3; CDR3aa: CASSPQQQGVDTQYF; CDR3nt: TGTGCCAGCTCACCACAACAACAGGGAGTGGATACGCAGTATTTT
v_gene: TRBV10-3; d_gene: NA; abundance: NA; j_gene: TRBJ2-7; CDR3aa: CAISESGGTGGTYEQYF; CDR3nt: TGTGCCATCAGTGAGTCGGGAGGGACAGGAGGGACCTACGAGCAGTACTTC
v_gene: TRBV13; d_gene: NA; abundance: NA; j_gene: TRBJ2-5; CDR3aa: CASSSKNQETQYF; CDR3nt: TGTGCCAGCAGCTCGAAAAACCAAGAGACCCAGTACTTC
v_gene: TRBV7-9; d_gene: TRBD1; abundance: NA; j_gene: TRBJ2-7; CDR3aa: CASSSGTGLREQYF; CDR3nt: TGTGCCAGCAGCTCCGGGACAGGGCTCAGGGAGCAGTACTTC
v_gene: TRBV30; d_gene: NA; abundance: NA; j_gene: TRBJ1-2; CDR3aa: CAWSVYIDSGYTF; CDR3nt: TGTGCCTGGAGTGTATACATCGACAGTGGCTACACCTTC
v_gene: TRBV5-1; d_gene: TRBD1; abundance: few; j_gene: TRBJ1-2; CDR3aa: CASSLEDRVYGYTF; CDR3nt: TGCGCCAGCAGCTTGGAAGACAGGGTTTATGGCTACACCTTC
v_gene: TRBV28; d_gene: TRBD1; abundance: NA; j_gene: TRBJ2-7; CDR3aa: CASTLQGTRYEQYF; CDR3nt: TGTGCCAGCACCCTACAGGGGACCCGCTACGAGCAGTACTTC
v_gene: TRBV27; d_gene: NA; abundance: NA; j_gene: TRBJ2-1; CDR3aa: CASSLGQLPNEQFF; CDR3nt: TGTGCCAGCAGTTTGGGTCAACTTCCCAATGAGCAGTTCTTC
v_gene: TRBV7-2; d_gene: NA; abundance: NA; j_gene: TRBJ2-1; CDR3aa: CASSLVGSYNEQFF; CDR3nt: TGTGCCAGCAGCCTTGTTGGCTCCTACAATGAGCAGTTCTTC
v_gene: TRBV5-6; d_gene: NA; abundance: NA; j_gene: TRBJ2-1; CDR3aa: CASSLGTRVFDEQFF; CDR3nt: TGTGCCAGCAGCTTGGGAACTAGAGTGTTCGATGAGCAGTTCTTC
v_gene: TRBV6-6; d_gene: TRBD1; abundance: NA; j_gene: TRBJ2-3; CDR3aa: CASSLRDRGFDTQYF; CDR3nt: TGTGCCAGCAGTCTTCGGGACAGGGGCTTCGATACGCAGTATTTT
v_gene: TRBV10-3; d_gene: NA; abundance: NA; j_gene: TRBJ1-5; CDR3aa: CASSAGETQPQHF; CDR3nt: TGTGCCAGCTCCGCAGGGGAGACTCAGCCCCAGCATTTT
v_gene: TRBV19; d_gene: NA; abundance: NA; j_gene: TRBJ1-2; CDR3aa: CASSMGTGGANYGYTF; CDR3nt: TGTGCCAGTAGTATGGGAACAGGAGGAGCTAACTATGGCTACACCTTC
v_gene: TRBV29-1; d_gene: NA; abundance: NA; j_gene: TRBJ2-5; CDR3aa: CSATTGTLKETQYF; CDR3nt: TGCAGCGCCACAACCGGGACACTGAAAGAGACCCAGTACTTC
v_gene: TRBV28; d_gene: NA; abundance: NA; j_gene: TRBJ1-6; CDR3aa: CASSFSGVNSPLHF; CDR3nt: TGTGCCAGCAGTTTCTCCGGGGTAAATTCACCCCTCCACTTT
v_gene: TRBV4-3; d_gene: TRBD1; abundance: NA; j_gene: TRBJ2-3; CDR3aa: CASSRQAVDRGPGWSTDTQYF; CDR3nt: TGCGCCAGCAGCCGCCAAGCGGTAGACAGGGGGCCCGGTTGGAGCACAGATACGCAGTATTTT
v_gene: TRBV2; d_gene: TRBD2; abundance: NA; j_gene: TRBJ2-3; CDR3aa: CASTPLAGAATDTQYF; CDR3nt: TGTGCCAGCACACCCCTAGCGGGGGCCGCCACAGATACGCAGTATTTT
v_gene: TRBV6-1; d_gene: TRBD1; abundance: NA; j_gene: TRBJ2-7; CDR3aa: CASSSGQMTEQYF; CDR3nt: TGTGCCAGCAGCTCGGGACAGATGACCGAGCAGTACTTC
v_gene: TRBV4-2; d_gene: NA; abundance: NA; j_gene: TRBJ1-3; CDR3aa: CASSSLSGGRNGDTIYF; CDR3nt: TGTGCCAGCAGCTCCCTCTCCGGGGGGCGTAACGGGGACACCATATATTTT
v_gene: TRBV6-5; d_gene: NA; abundance: NA; j_gene: TRBJ1-5; CDR3aa: CASSREGIGNQPQHF; CDR3nt: TGTGCCAGCAGTAGGGAAGGAATCGGCAATCAGCCCCAGCATTTT
v_gene: TRBV5-1; d_gene: TRBD1; abundance: NA; j_gene: TRBJ1-4; CDR3aa: CASSPGQADREKLFF; CDR3nt: TGCGCCAGCAGCCCCGGACAGGCCGATCGGGAAAAACTGTTTTTT
v_gene: TRBV7-9; d_gene: NA; abundance: NA; j_gene: TRBJ1-2; CDR3aa: CASTPSGGAGYGYTF; CDR3nt: TGTGCCAGCACCCCCTCTGGGGGGGCGGGGTATGGCTACACCTTC
v_gene: TRBV2; d_gene: NA; abundance: NA; j_gene: TRBJ2-2; CDR3aa: CASGSLSGYTGELFF; CDR3nt: TGTGCCAGCGGAAGTCTTAGCGGTTACACCGGGGAGCTGTTTTTT
v_gene: TRBV6-6; d_gene: NA; abundance: NA; j_gene: TRBJ2-7; CDR3aa: CASSRGNPYEQYF; CDR3nt: TGTGCCAGCAGCAGGGGCAACCCCTACGAGCAGTACTTC
v_gene: TRBV11-2; d_gene: NA; abundance: NA; j_gene: TRBJ2-5; CDR3aa: CASSATGTTQETQYF; CDR3nt: TGTGCCAGCAGCGCCACAGGGACTACCCAAGAGACCCAGTACTTC
v_gene: TRBV6-5; d_gene: TRBD2; abundance: NA; j_gene: TRBJ2-1; CDR3aa: CASSYFGLENNEQFF; CDR3nt: TGTGCCAGCAGTTATTTTGGACTAGAAAACAATGAGCAGTTCTTC
v_gene: TRBV6-4; d_gene: NA; abundance: NA; j_gene: TRBJ1-5; CDR3aa: CASSDYRLVWQPQHF; CDR3nt: TGTGCCAGCAGTGACTACCGTTTGGTCTGGCAGCCCCAGCATTTT
v_gene: TRBV28; d_gene: NA; abundance: NA; j_gene: TRBJ2-7; CDR3aa: CASTPPPRQYSSYEQYF; CDR3nt: TGTGCCAGCACCCCCCCTCCCAGACAGTATAGCTCCTACGAGCAGTACTTC
v_gene: TRBV5-6; d_gene: TRBD2; abundance: NA; j_gene: TRBJ2-2; CDR3aa: CASSAWTSGSAGELFF; CDR3nt: TGTGCCAGCAGCGCATGGACTAGCGGGAGTGCCGGGGAGCTGTTTTTT
v_gene: TRBV19; d_gene: NA; abundance: NA; j_gene: TRBJ1-6; CDR3aa: CASSIFITSAQDSPLHF; CDR3nt: TGTGCCAGTAGTATATTCATTACTTCGGCACAGGATTCACCCCTCCACTTT
v_gene: TRBV29-1; d_gene: NA; abundance: NA; j_gene: TRBJ2-5; CDR3aa: CSVGRVKAETQYF; CDR3nt: TGCAGCGTTGGGAGGGTTAAGGCGGAGACCCAGTACTTC
v_gene: TRBV9; d_gene: NA; abundance: NA; j_gene: TRBJ1-6; CDR3aa: CASSVGQGRSYNSPLHF; CDR3nt: TGTGCCAGCAGCGTAGGGCAAGGCCGATCCTATAATTCACCCCTCCACTTT
v_gene: TRBV7-2; d_gene: TRBD1; abundance: NA; j_gene: TRBJ1-1; CDR3aa: CASSLVWGQPGWRGTEAFF; CDR3nt: TGTGCCAGCAGCTTAGTCTGGGGACAGCCCGGCTGGAGAGGCACTGAAGCTTTCTTT
v_gene: TRBV5-1; d_gene: NA; abundance: NA; j_gene: TRBJ1-2; CDR3aa: CASSPSTESYTF; CDR3nt: TGCGCCAGCAGCCCCTCAACTGAGAGCTACACCTTC
v_gene: TRBV19; d_gene: NA; abundance: once; j_gene: TRBJ2-7; CDR3aa: CASSLTTAQRAYEQYF; CDR3nt: TGTGCCAGTAGTCTGACCACAGCCCAAAGGGCCTACGAGCAGTACTTC
v_gene: TRBV25-1; d_gene: NA; abundance: NA; j_gene: TRBJ1-3; CDR3aa: CASSESWRAGNTIYF; CDR3nt: TGTGCCAGCAGTGAATCTTGGAGGGCTGGAAACACCATATATTTT
v_gene: TRBV6-1; d_gene: NA; abundance: NA; j_gene: TRBJ2-3; CDR3aa: CASSETYTQYF; CDR3nt: TGTGCCAGCAGTGAGACCTATACGCAGTATTTT
v_gene: TRBV5-5; d_gene: TRBD1; abundance: NA; j_gene: TRBJ1-1; CDR3aa: CASSRNRQGMNTEAFF; CDR3nt: TGTGCCAGCAGCAGAAACCGACAGGGCATGAACACTGAAGCTTTCTTT
v_gene: TRBV2; d_gene: NA; abundance: NA; j_gene: TRBJ1-2; CDR3aa: CASILDLANYGYTF; CDR3nt: TGTGCCAGCATTCTGGACCTTGCTAACTATGGCTACACCTTC
v_gene: TRBV2; d_gene: TRBD1; abundance: NA; j_gene: TRBJ1-3; CDR3aa: CASSRTGILSGNTIYF; CDR3nt: TGTGCCAGCAGTAGGACAGGGATTCTCTCTGGAAACACCATATATTTT
v_gene: TRBV19; d_gene: TRBD2; abundance: NA; j_gene: TRBJ2-7; CDR3aa: CASSSGASYEQYF; CDR3nt: TGTGCCAGTTCTAGCGGGGCCTCCTACGAGCAGTACTTC
v_gene: TRBV2; d_gene: NA; abundance: NA; j_gene: TRBJ2-2; CDR3aa: CASSVVSLPGELFF; CDR3nt: TGTGCCAGCAGTGTTGTCTCCCTCCCCGGGGAGCTGTTTTTT
v_gene: TRBV10-2; d_gene: TRBD1; abundance: NA; j_gene: TRBJ2-7; CDR3aa: CASSESTWDTGGNEQYF; CDR3nt: TGCGCCAGCAGTGAGTCGACCTGGGATACAGGGGGAAACGAGCAGTACTTC
v_gene: TRBV2; d_gene: NA; abundance: NA; j_gene: TRBJ2-7; CDR3aa: CASSALLSEQYF; CDR3nt: TGTGCCAGCAGTGCCCTCCTAAGCGAGCAGTACTTC
v_gene: TRBV19; d_gene: NA; abundance: once; j_gene: TRBJ1-1; CDR3aa: CASSLQVGGTEAFF; CDR3nt: TGTGCCAGTAGTTTACAGGTGGGCGGCACTGAAGCTTTCTTT